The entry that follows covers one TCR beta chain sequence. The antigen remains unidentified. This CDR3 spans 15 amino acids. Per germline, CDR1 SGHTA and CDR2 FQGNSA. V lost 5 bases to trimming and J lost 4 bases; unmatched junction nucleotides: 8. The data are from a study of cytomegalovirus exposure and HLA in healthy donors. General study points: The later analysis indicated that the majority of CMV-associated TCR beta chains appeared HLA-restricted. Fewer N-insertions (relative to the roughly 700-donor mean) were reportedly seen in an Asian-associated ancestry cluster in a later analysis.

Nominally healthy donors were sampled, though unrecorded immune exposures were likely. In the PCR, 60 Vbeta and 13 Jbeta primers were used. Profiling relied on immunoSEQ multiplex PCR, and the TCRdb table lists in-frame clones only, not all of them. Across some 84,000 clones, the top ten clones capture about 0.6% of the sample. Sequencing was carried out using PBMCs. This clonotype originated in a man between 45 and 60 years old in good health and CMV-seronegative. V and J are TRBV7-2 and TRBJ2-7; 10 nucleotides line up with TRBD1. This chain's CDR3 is CASSPRQGASYEQYF. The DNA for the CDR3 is TGTGCCAGCAGCCCGCGACAGGGGGCCTCGTACGAGCAGTACTTC. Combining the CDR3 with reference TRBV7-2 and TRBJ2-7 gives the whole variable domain GAGVSQSPSNKVTEKGKDVELRCDPISGHTALYWYRQSLGQGLEFLIYFQGNSAPDKSGLPSDRFSAERTGGSVSTLTIQRTQQEDSAVYLCASSPRQGASYEQYFGPGTRLTVT.